This record concerns one T cell receptor (beta chain) sequence. The target of this receptor is not known. An end of the junction differs from the germline gene, which may be a read error. The record originates from a study of T cell repertoires in cytomegalovirus infection (dated by TCRdb to between 2018 and 2021). For the study in its entirety: Donor HLA type was relevant to the analysis, as public TCR beta signatures indicated carriage of CMV infection together with the matching HLA type. What the authors observed across the whole study: Carriers of CMV infection plus the relevant HLA type were discriminated by the cumulative frequency of public TCR beta family members in the study cohort and in an independent approximately 350-donor cohort. In the ex vivo response, HLA-C-restricted CMV-specific TCR beta clonotypes were dominant, and in two of eight donors the single most frequent clonotype came from this HLA-C-restricted group.

TCRdb names Illumina HiSeq 1500 as the instrument used. TCRdb cleaned the public reads at Q25 with fastp, built clones with MiXCR and kept in-frame beta chains. Rows are combined by CDR3 protein, so each entry shows the most common genes and DNA. This sample comprises 400,000 or so distinct CDR3 sequences, roughly 31% of them detected only once. The top ten clones comprise roughly 15% of the sample. Looking up the germline V gene (reference sequence) yields CDR1 SEHNR and CDR2 FQNEAQ. The cysteine opens and the phenylalanine closes a CDR3 of 19 amino acids. Kept here is only the CDR3 DNA, which spans 57 bases and is read in frame from base 1.

Specimen: PBMCs. The sequence derives from a human donor in good health (CMV status not recorded). Some clones in this sample may be carry-over from other donors' samples. Rearrangement joined TRBV7-9 to TRBJ2-2; 10 bases in the junction line up with TRBD1. The CDR3 in this case is CAGSPHLRQGAANTGELFF. The bases read TGTGCCGGCAGCCCGCACCTACGACAGGGGGCGGCGAACACCGGGGAGCTGTTTTTT.